What follows are 12 T cell receptor beta chains derived from one specimen sequenced in a study of blood T cell repertoires in COVID-19. Clones were sequenced by immunoSEQ multiplex PCR, and TCRdb holds only the in-frame ones, with some missing. The sample holds 56,000 or so clones, around 87% seen once. Sequenced: peripheral blood. These receptors were collected from a man aged 45-60 years with acute or convalescent COVID-19.

The chain recombines TRBV27 with TRBJ1-2; 12 bases are shared with TRBD1. The CDR3 has 16 amino acids. J gave up 3 bases and V 5 bases, and 7 bases lay outside the gene matches. Germline V gene sequence: CDR1 MNHEY, CDR2 SMNVEV (reference sequence). In DNA form, the CDR3 reads TGTGCCAGCAGTCGGGGACAGGGGGCATCGGACTATGGCTACACCTTC. It translates to CASSRGQGASDYGYTF.

The V call is TRBV27, the J call TRBJ2-5; 7 positions agree with TRBD1. V shed 6 bases, J shed 1 base, and the junction held 8 bases outside the gene matches. The CDR3 is 15 amino acids. CDR1 and CDR2 from the germline V gene are MNHEY and SMNVEV (reference sequence). For the CDR3, the DNA is TGTGCCAGCAGACCCAACCGACAGGGCCAAGAGACCCAGTACTTC. It is translated as CASRPNRQGQETQYF.

This chain links TRBV19 with TRBJ1-4, with D maybe TRBD1 (5 bases). Trimming pared 4 bases from V and 8 bases from J, leaving 8 bases between. The CDR3 consists of 12 residues. Germline V gene lookup returns CDR1 LNHDA and CDR2 SQIVND (reference sequence). Here the CDR3 reads CASSRTREKLFF. CDR3 bases: TGTGCCAGTAGTAGGACACGGGAAAAACTGTTTTTT.

This sequence joins TRBV10-1 and TRBJ2-1; the match to TRBD2 covers 9 bases. The junction had 4 bases not matched to a gene; V was cut back by 4 bases and J by 6 bases. Germline-derived CDR1 and CDR2 are WNHNN and SYGVQD (reference sequence). The CDR3 has 14 residues. CDR3 in amino acids: CASSASGRLNEQFF. Written as DNA, the CDR3 is TGCGCCAGCAGTGCAAGCGGGAGGCTCAATGAGCAGTTCTTC.

V is TRBV28 and J is TRBJ2-5, with D possibly being TRBD1 (6 bases). This CDR3 has 15 residues. Per the germline V gene, CDR1 is MDHEN and CDR2 is SYDVKM. Trimming removed 2 bases at V and 5 bases at J, with 15 bases between. The CDR3 DNA is TGTGCCAGCAGTTTAATAGTGGGGGCGCTTGAGACCCAGTACTTC. Protein product: CASSLIVGALETQYF.

The chain combines TRBV28 with TRBJ1-2; a weak D match, TRBD1 (6 bases). The length of the CDR3 is 18 residues. CDR1 and CDR2 from the germline V gene are MDHEN and SYDVKM. Deletions cut 1 base from V and 4 bases from J, with 22 bases between. CDR3 sequence (DNA): TGTGCCAGCAGTTTATACCCCACCAGGGGAGGGGGTCTCTATGGCTACACCTTC. Residues: CASSLYPTRGGGLYGYTF.

V usage is TRBV9 and J usage is TRBJ2-2; D gene uncertain. Germline loops: CDR1 SGDLS, CDR2 YYNGEE. The V end lost 0 bases, the J end lost 2 bases, and 8 bases lay between the germline ends. The CDR3 runs to 15 residues. CDR3 region: CASSVDPVNTGELFF. CDR3 nucleotides: TGTGCCAGCAGCGTAGATCCCGTTAACACCGGGGAGCTGTTTTTT.

This clone was found a few times. The CDR3 loop reads CAISGQADGNQPQHF. The CDR3 DNA sequence: TGTGCCATTTCCGGACAGGCAGATGGCAATCAGCCCCAGCATTTT. This rearrangement joins TRBV10-3 to TRBJ1-5, with 7 bases lining up with TRBD1. CDR1 and CDR2 from the germline V gene are ENHRY and SYGVKD. CDR3 length equals 15 residues. Trimming cost V 9 bases and J 2 bases; bases outside gene matches: 10.

The chain's CDR3 is CASSPRYTEAFF. In DNA, the CDR3 is TGTGCCAGCAGCCCGAGGTACACTGAAGCTTTCTTT. This sequence joins TRBV11-2 and TRBJ1-1; no reliable D call. The CDR3 has 12 residues. Trimming stripped 5 bases from V and 3 bases from J, with 7 bases between. The V gene's germline CDR1 is SGHAT and CDR2 FQNNGV.

The chain carries TRBV7-8 and TRBJ1-4, with D unclear. Between the trimmed V and J ends, which lost 3 bases and 9 bases, there was a span of 17 bases. The germline V gene encodes CDR1 SGHVS and CDR2 FQNEAQ. This CDR3 is built from 15 residues. Written as DNA, the CDR3 is TGTGCCAGCAGCTTTGACCCGGACGGGGTGAAAAAACTGTTTTTT. Translated, it gives CASSFDPDGVKKLFF.

On this clone itself: Other DNA sequences in the sample encode the same CDR3. The CDR3 coding sequence is TGTGCCAGCAGTTACGGGGGGGCAGCTACTAATGAAAAACTGTTTTTT. Translated, it gives CASSYGGAATNEKLFF. V is TRBV6-5 and J is TRBJ1-4; a possible D gene is TRBD1 (6 bases). The CDR3 spans 16 residues. The germline V gene has CDR1 MNHEY and CDR2 SVGAGI. Trimming removed 2 bases at V and 2 bases at J, with 12 bases between.

This clone appeared once. V and J are TRBV7-8 and TRBJ1-5, with 8 bases fitting TRBD1. The V gene end was trimmed by 6 bases and the J gene end by 0 bases; junction bases not matched to a gene: 7. CDR3 length equals 16 residues. Germline V gene lookup returns CDR1 SGHVS and CDR2 FQNEAQ. The CDR3 region is CASSPGTGYSNQPQHF. The CDR3 nucleotides are TGTGCCAGCAGTCCCGGGACAGGATATAGCAATCAGCCCCAGCATTTT. The entire variable domain, with the rest obtained from reference TRBV7-8 and TRBJ1-5, is as follows: GAGVSQSPRYKVAKRGQDVALRCDPISGHVSLFWYQQALGQGPEFLTYFQNEAQLDKSGLPSDRFFAERPEGSVSTLKIQRTQQEDSAVYLCASSPGTGYSNQPQHFGDGTRLSIL.